The clone carrying this TCR beta chain occurred many times. The antigen is not known. The data are from a study of regulatory T cells in long-lasting Graves disease. The wider study: Positive TSH receptor antibodies alongside over 5 years of antithyroid drugs were what marked Graves' disease as persistent. The study, taken as a whole, reports: Whereas new patients shared 1,000 or so public clonotypes, persistent patients shared more, at about 2,500. The small sample size may have reduced accuracy.

CDR3 regions were amplified by Arm-PCR using iRepertoire HTBI primers to build TCR beta libraries. A single record per CDR3 protein comes from TCRdb applying MiXCR to the multiplex PCR reads. The repertoire includes about 470,000 distinct CDR3 sequences, 20% to 25% of them detected once, and more than 6% sits in the top ten. Time point specified: persistent/refractory GD, antithyroid drugs over 5 years with positive TRAb. RNA extracted from PBMCs served as the sequencing template. With V trimmed by 11 bases and J by 4 bases, 11 bases remained unmatched. Germline V gene lookup returns CDR1 MNHEY and CDR2 SVGEGT. CDR3 length equals 13 residues.

The sequencing used peripheral blood mononuclear cells (PBMCs), collected when the disease was refractory, from a patient treated with antithyroid drugs. J is TRBJ2-7 and V is TRBV6-2 or TRBV6-3, with TRBD1 matching over 7 bases. The origin of this receptor is a female donor with Graves disease. The CDR3 bases are TGTGCCTGCACCCCACCGGACAGGTACGAGCAGTACTTC. This codes for CACTPPDRYEQYF.